The present T cell receptor beta chain was sequenced within a study of T-cell memory formation after mild COVID-19. TCRdb independently ran MiXCR on the 5' RACE reads; one entry per CDR3 protein. The data contain 280,000 or so distinct CDR3 sequences, around 8% of them seen just once; the ten biggest clones take up around a fifth. For this clonotype: The antigen is not known.

Study-level results: Clones which contracted sat mainly in CM and EM if CD4+, and in EMRA if CD8+.

The TCR sequence derives from a man younger than 35 who had mild COVID-19 (a few samples of this study predate the infection). Cell type and time point are not known. Sequencing used PBMCs or a T cell subset sorted from them (not recorded which).

For the CDR3, the DNA is TGCGCCAGCAGCTCCGGACTAGCCTACGAGCAGTACTTC. This sequence encodes CASSSGLAYEQYF. The J gene is TRBJ2-7, the V gene TRBV4-1; 7 nucleotides match TRBD2. The V segment lost 5 bases and the J segment 2 bases; nucleotides outside the gene matches: 3. CDR1 is MGHRA, CDR2 YSYEKL, per germline. CDR3 size: 13 residues.